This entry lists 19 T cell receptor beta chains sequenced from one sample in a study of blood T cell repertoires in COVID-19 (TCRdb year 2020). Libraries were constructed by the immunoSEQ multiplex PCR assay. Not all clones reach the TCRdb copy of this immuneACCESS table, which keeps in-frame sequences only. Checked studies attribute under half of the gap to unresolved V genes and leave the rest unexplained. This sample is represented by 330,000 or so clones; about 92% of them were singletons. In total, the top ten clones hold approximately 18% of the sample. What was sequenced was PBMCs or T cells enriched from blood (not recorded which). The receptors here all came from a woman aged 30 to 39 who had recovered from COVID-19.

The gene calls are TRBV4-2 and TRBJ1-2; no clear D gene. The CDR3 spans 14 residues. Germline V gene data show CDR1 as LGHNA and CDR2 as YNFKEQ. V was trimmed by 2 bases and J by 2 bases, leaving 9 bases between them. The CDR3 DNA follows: TGTGCCAGCAGCCAAAGCGACGGGAACTATGGCTACACCTTC. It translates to CASSQSDGNYGYTF.

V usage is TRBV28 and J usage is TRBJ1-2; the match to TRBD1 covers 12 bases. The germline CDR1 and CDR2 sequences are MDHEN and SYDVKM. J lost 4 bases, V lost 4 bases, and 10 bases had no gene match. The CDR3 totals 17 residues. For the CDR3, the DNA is TGTGCCAGCAGTTCAGCCGGGACAGGGGGCGTCCGCTATGGCTACACCTTC. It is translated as CASSSAGTGGVRYGYTF.

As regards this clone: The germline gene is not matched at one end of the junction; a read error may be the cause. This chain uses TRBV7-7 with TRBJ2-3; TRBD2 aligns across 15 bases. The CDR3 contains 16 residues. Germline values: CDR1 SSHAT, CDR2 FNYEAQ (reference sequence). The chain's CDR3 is CASSLGLAGGADTQYF. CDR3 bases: TGTGCTAGCAGCTTGGGACTAGCGGGAGGTGCAGATACGCAGTATTTT.

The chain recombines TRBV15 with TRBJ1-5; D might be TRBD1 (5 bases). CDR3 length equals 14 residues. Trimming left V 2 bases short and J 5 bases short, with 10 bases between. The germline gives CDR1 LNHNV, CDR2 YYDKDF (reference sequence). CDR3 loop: CATSRKFRDQPQHF. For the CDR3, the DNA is TGTGCCACCAGCAGAAAGTTCAGGGATCAGCCCCAGCATTTT.

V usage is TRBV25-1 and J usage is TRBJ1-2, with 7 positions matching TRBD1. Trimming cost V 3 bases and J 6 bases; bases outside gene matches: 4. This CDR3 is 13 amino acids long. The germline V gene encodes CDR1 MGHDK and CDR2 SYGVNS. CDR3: CASSDSTGNGYTF. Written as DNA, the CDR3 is TGTGCCAGCAGTGACTCGACAGGGAATGGCTACACCTTC.

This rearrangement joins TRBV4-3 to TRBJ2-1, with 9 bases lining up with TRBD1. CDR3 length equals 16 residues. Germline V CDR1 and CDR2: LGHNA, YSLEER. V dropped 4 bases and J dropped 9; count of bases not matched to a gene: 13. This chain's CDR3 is CASSRTPRDRESEQFF. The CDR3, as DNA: TGCGCCAGCAGCCGCACACCCCGGGACAGGGAGAGTGAGCAGTTCTTC.

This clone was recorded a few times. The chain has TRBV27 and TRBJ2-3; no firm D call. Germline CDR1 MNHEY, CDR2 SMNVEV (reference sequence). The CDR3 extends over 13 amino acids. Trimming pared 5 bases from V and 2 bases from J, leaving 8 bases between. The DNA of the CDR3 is TGTGCCAGCAGTCCTACCTACACAGATACGCAGTATTTT. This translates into CASSPTYTDTQYF.

The CDR3 protein is CASSPVQGLNTEAFF. CDR3 DNA sequence: TGTGCCAGCTCACCAGTACAGGGCCTGAACACTGAAGCTTTCTTT. The chain has TRBV18 and TRBJ1-1, with D possibly being TRBD1 (6 bases). CDR3 length: 15 residues. V was cut by 2 bases and J by 0 bases, with 10 bases left in between. The germline V gene encodes CDR1 KGHSH and CDR2 LQKENI.

CDR3 loop: CASSVDRVQPQHF. In DNA form, the CDR3 reads TGTGCCAGCAGCGTTGACAGGGTTCAGCCCCAGCATTTT. The chain is built from TRBV7-2 and TRBJ1-5; 7 bases match TRBD1. V shed 5 bases and J 6 bases; nucleotides not matched to a gene: 4. In germline, CDR1 is SGHTA, CDR2 FQGNSA. This CDR3 region has 13 residues.

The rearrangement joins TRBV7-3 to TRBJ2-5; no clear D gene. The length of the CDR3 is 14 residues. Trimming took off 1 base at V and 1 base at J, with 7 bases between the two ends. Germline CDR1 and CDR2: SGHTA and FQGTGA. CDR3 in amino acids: CASSLMGTQETQYF. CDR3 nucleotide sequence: TGTGCCAGCAGCTTAATGGGCACCCAAGAGACCCAGTACTTC.

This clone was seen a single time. In nucleotides, the CDR3 is TGTGCCAGCAGCTCCACCCAGCCCGACAGGTTTCCCTACGAGCAGTACTTC. As protein: CASSSTQPDRFPYEQYF. The chain combines TRBV7-4 with TRBJ2-7; tentatively, D is TRBD1 (6 bases). V lost 4 bases, J lost 2 bases, and 21 bases lay in between. Germline CDR1 and CDR2: SGHVT and SQSDAQ. This CDR3 comprises 17 residues.

The CDR3 loop is CASSQASKETQYF. The CDR3 DNA reads as TGTGCCAGCAGCCAAGCTAGCAAAGAGACCCAGTACTTC. The chain employs TRBV3-1 (or the pseudogene TRBV3-2) and TRBJ2-5; a possible D gene is TRBD2 (5 bases). Germline lookup yields CDR1 LGHDT and CDR2 YNNKEL (reference sequence). Trimming left V 1 base short and J 3 bases short, with 6 bases between. The CDR3 sequence is 13 residues long.

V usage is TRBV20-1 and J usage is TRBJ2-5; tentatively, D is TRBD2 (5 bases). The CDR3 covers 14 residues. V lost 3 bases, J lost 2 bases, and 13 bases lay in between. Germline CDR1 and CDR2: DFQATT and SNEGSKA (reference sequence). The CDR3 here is CSASSLREQETQYF. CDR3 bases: TGCAGTGCTAGTTCACTGAGGGAACAAGAGACCCAGTACTTC.

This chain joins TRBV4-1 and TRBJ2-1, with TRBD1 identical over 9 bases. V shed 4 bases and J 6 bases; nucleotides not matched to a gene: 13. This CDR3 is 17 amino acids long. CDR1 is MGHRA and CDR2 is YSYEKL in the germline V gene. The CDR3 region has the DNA TGCGCCAGCAGCCTCCCCCCCGGGACAGGGAGCGGCAATGAGCAGTTCTTC. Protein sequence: CASSLPPGTGSGNEQFF.

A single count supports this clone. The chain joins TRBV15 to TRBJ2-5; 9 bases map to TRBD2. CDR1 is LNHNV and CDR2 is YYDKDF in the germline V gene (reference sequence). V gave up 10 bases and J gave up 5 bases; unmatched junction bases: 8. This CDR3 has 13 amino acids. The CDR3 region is CAILGAGGETQYF. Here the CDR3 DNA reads TGTGCCATCCTAGGGGCGGGAGGGGAGACCCAGTACTTC. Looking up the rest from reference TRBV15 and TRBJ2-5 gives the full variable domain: DAMVIQNPRYQVTQFGKPVTLSCSQTLNHNVMYWYQQKSSQAPKLLFHYYDKDFNNEADTPDNFQSRRPNTSFCFLDIRSPGLGDTAMYLCAILGAGGETQYFGPGTRLLVL.

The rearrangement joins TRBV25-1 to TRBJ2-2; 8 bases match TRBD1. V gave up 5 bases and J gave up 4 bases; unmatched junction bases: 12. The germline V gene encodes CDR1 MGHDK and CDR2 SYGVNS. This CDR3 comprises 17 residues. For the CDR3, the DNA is TGTGCCAGCAGTCCCCCACGGGGGACAGGCTCCACCGGGGAGCTGTTTTTT. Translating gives CASSPPRGTGSTGELFF.

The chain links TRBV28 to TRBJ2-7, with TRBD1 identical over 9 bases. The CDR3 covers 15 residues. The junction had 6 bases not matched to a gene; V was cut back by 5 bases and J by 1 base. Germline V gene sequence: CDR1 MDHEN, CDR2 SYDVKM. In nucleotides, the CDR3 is TGTGCCAGCAGTACAGGGGGCGAAGGGTCCTACGAGCAGTACTTC. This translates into CASSTGGEGSYEQYF.

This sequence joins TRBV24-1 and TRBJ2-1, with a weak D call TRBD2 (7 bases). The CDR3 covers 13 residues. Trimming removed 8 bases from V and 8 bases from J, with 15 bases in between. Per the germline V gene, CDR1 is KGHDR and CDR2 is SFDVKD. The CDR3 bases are TGTGCCACCAAAGGGGGGGGAACCGATGAGCAGTTCTTC. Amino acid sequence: CATKGGGTDEQFF.

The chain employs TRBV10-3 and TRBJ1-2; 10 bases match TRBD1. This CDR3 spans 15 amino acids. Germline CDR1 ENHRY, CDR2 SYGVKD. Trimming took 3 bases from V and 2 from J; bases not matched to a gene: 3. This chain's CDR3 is CAISDTTGGNYGYTF. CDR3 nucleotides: TGTGCCATCAGTGATACGACAGGGGGCAACTATGGCTACACCTTC.